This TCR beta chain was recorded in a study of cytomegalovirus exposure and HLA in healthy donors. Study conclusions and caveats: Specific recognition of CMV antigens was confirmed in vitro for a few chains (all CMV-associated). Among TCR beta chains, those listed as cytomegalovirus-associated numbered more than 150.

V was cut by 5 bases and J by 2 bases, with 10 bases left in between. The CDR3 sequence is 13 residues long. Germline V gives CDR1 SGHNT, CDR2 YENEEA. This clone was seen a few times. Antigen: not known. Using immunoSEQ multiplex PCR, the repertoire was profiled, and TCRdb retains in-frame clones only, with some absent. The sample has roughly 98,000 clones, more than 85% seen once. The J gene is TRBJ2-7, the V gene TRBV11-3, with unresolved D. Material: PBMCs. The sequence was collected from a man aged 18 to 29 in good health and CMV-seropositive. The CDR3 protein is CASSEDTTYEQYF. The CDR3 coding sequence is TGTGCCAGCAGCGAAGACACGACCTACGAGCAGTACTTC. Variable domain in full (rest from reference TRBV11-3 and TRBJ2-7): EAGVVQSPRYKIIEKKQPVAFWCNPISGHNTLYWYLQNLGQGPELLIRYENEEAVDDSQLPKDRFSAERLKGVDSTLKIQPAELGDSAVYLCASSEDTTYEQYFGPGTRLTVT.